What follows are 27 T cell receptor beta chains derived from one specimen sequenced in a study of shared clonotypes between healthy human individuals. Measured with immunoSEQ multiplex PCR; TCRdb has only the in-frame clones, and not every one. This sample has roughly 2,000,000 clones, with about 94% found just once. Naive CD8 isolation took CD45RO-negative cells positively selected for CCR7 and excluded terminally differentiated effector memory CD45RA+ cells. The sequenced sample consisted of naive CD8+ T cells from PBMCs. Receptors originate from a man aged 18 to 30 in good health. Some clones in this sample may be carry-over from other donors' samples.

This rearrangement joins TRBV19 to TRBJ2-1; 10 nucleotides match TRBD2. The ends lost 5 bases at V and 10 bases at J; junction bases unmatched: 11. Germline V gene lookup returns CDR1 LNHDA and CDR2 SQIVND (reference sequence). CDR3 size: 15 residues. The CDR3 bases are TGTGCCAGTAGTTCCAGGAGCGGGAGGGCCGGGGAGCAGTTCTTC. The encoded protein is CASSSRSGRAGEQFF.

The chain joins TRBV27 to TRBJ1-5; D is uncertain. Germline CDR1 and CDR2: MNHEY and SMNVEV (reference sequence). This CDR3 has 15 amino acids. Deletions cut 1 base from V and 1 base from J, with 8 bases between. CDR3 region: CASSLYSSSNQPQHF. CDR3 nucleotide sequence: TGTGCCAGCAGTTTATATAGTAGCAGCAATCAGCCCCAGCATTTT.

This chain connects TRBV27 to TRBJ1-1, with a possible D match to TRBD1 (6 bases). Germline-derived CDR1 and CDR2 are MNHEY and SMNVEV (reference sequence). Between the trimmed V and J ends, which lost 5 bases and 1 base, there was a span of 11 bases. The CDR3 contains 14 residues. CDR3 sequence (DNA): TGTGCCAGCAGTGCTCGGACAGAGAACACTGAAGCTTTCTTT. As protein: CASSARTENTEAFF.

This clone came up once. J is TRBJ2-7 and V is TRBV7-2; the match to TRBD1 covers 7 bases. This CDR3 is 14 amino acids long. Trimming removed 4 bases from V and 2 bases from J; junction bases left unmatched: 5. Germline CDR1 is SGHTA and CDR2 is FQGNSA. The DNA of the CDR3 is TGTGCCAGCAGCTCCCGGGACAGCCCCTACGAGCAGTACTTC. This sequence encodes CASSSRDSPYEQYF. The full variable domain, rest sourced from reference TRBV7-2 and TRBJ2-7, is GAGVSQSPSNKVTEKGKDVELRCDPISGHTALYWYRQSLGQGLEFLIYFQGNSAPDKSGLPSDRFSAERTGGSVSTLTIQRTQQEDSAVYLCASSSRDSPYEQYFGPGTRLTVT.

Details on this clone: Other DNA sequences of this sample code for an identical CDR3. The rearrangement links TRBV19 to TRBJ1-1; a possible D gene is TRBD1 (5 bases). The ends were cut back, 3 bases at V and 0 bases at J, with 11 bases in the middle. CDR3 length equals 15 residues. CDR1 is LNHDA, CDR2 SQIVND, per germline (reference sequence). The CDR3 spells CASSIVQGMNTEAFF. In DNA, the CDR3 is TGTGCCAGTAGTATTGTCCAGGGAATGAACACTGAAGCTTTCTTT.

The chain is built from TRBV28 and TRBJ1-2; maybe TRBD1 (5 bases). The CDR3 runs to 14 residues. Germline V gene sequence: CDR1 MDHEN, CDR2 SYDVKM. V shed 3 bases and J shed 3 bases, with 11 bases lying between them. The CDR3: CASSFGGMYYGYTF. CDR3 coding DNA: TGTGCCAGCAGTTTCGGGGGGATGTACTATGGCTACACCTTC.

V gene TRBV7-3 combines with J gene TRBJ2-2; no definite D call. The CDR3 runs to 13 residues. Trimming shortened V by 5 bases and J by 3 bases, and 7 bases separated the two germline ends. Per the germline V gene, CDR1 is SGHTA and CDR2 is FQGTGA. In DNA, the CDR3 is TGTGCCAGCAGCCCTACCTACACCGGGGAGCTGTTTTTT. It encodes CASSPTYTGELFF.

The chain links TRBV15 to TRBJ1-1; the match to TRBD1 covers 8 bases. V lost 1 base and J lost 4; bases outside the gene matches: 11. Germline V gene lookup returns CDR1 LNHNV and CDR2 YYDKDF (reference sequence). The CDR3 sequence is 17 residues long. The CDR3 loop reads CATSRGPGGNLGTEAFF. CDR3 nucleotides: TGTGCCACCAGCAGAGGTCCAGGGGGCAATCTGGGCACTGAAGCTTTCTTT.

The chain joins TRBV4-2 to TRBJ2-7; D might be TRBD2 (5 bases). The CDR3 spans 15 residues. Germline CDR1 is LGHNA and CDR2 is YNFKEQ. Trimming left V 2 bases short and J 2 bases short, with 13 bases between. This CDR3 is CASSQLALKAYEQYF. The CDR3 DNA is TGTGCCAGCAGCCAACTAGCCCTGAAGGCCTACGAGCAGTACTTC.

The chain employs TRBV18 and TRBJ2-3, with unresolved D. Trimming cost V 4 bases and J 8 bases, with 13 bases left between them. CDR1 is KGHSH, CDR2 LQKENI, per germline. This CDR3 is 13 amino acids long. The CDR3 region is CASSLTGWFTQYF. CDR3 bases: TGTGCCAGCTCACTTACCGGGTGGTTTACGCAGTATTTT.

The chain combines TRBV6-6 with TRBJ2-1; D ambiguous. V gave up 10 bases and J gave up 0 bases, with 16 bases separating them. In germline, CDR1 is MNHNY, CDR2 SVGAGI (reference sequence). The CDR3 runs to 15 residues. The CDR3 loop is CAIDSRESSYNEQFF. DNA of the CDR3: TGTGCCATAGATTCGCGAGAAAGCTCCTACAATGAGCAGTTCTTC.

The chain combines TRBV28 with TRBJ2-7; 8 positions agree with TRBD2. CDR3 length: 17 amino acids. Germline CDR1 is MDHEN and CDR2 is SYDVKM. The V and J ends lost 5 bases and 2 bases, in that order; junction bases with no gene match: 14. The CDR3 nucleotides read TGTGCCAGCAGTCCCCGGATTAGCGGGACGGCTACCTACGAGCAGTACTTC. Translating it yields CASSPRISGTATYEQYF.

The V call is TRBV27, the J call TRBJ2-7; possibly TRBD1 for D (6 bases). Germline CDR1 is MNHEY and CDR2 is SMNVEV (reference sequence). This CDR3 is 14 amino acids long. The ends were cut back, 5 bases at V and 2 bases at J, with 13 bases in the middle. The CDR3 reads CASSTSTGTYEQYF. The CDR3 DNA follows: TGTGCCAGCAGTACCTCGACAGGTACCTACGAGCAGTACTTC.

The chain recombines TRBV11-2 with TRBJ2-1; D ambiguous. CDR1 SGHAT and CDR2 FQNNGV come from the germline V gene. V lost 5 bases to trimming and J lost 6 bases, with 14 bases between them. This CDR3 is built from 14 residues. CDR3 region: CASSMTQMGNEQFF. The CDR3 bases are TGTGCCAGCAGCATGACACAAATGGGCAATGAGCAGTTCTTC.

This chain uses TRBV27 with TRBJ2-7; 10 bases fit TRBD2. The trim removed 5 bases at V and 5 bases at J, leaving 9 bases unmatched. This CDR3 has 15 residues. Germline CDR1 is MNHEY and CDR2 is SMNVEV (reference sequence). The DNA of the CDR3 is TGTGCCAGCAGTGAAACTAGCGGGATTTTTGACGAGCAGTACTTC. Its protein product is CASSETSGIFDEQYF.

The chain uses TRBV28 and TRBJ2-7; D is tentatively TRBD1 or TRBD2 (5 bases each). Trimming removed 6 bases at V and 7 bases at J, with 19 bases between. Per the germline V gene, CDR1 is MDHEN and CDR2 is SYDVKM. The length of the CDR3 is 14 residues. The CDR3 region has the DNA TGTGCCAGCAGAGAAAGGGACCAACCCTGGGAGCAGTACTTC. Residues: CASRERDQPWEQYF.

The chain uses TRBV13 and TRBJ2-1; D gene unclear. Germline values: CDR1 PRHDT, CDR2 FYEKMQ (reference sequence). This CDR3 has 11 amino acids. Trimming shortened V by 1 base and J by 8 bases, and 3 bases separated the two germline ends. In nucleotides, the CDR3 is TGTGCCAGCAGCTTAGACCATGAGCAGTTCTTC. This codes for CASSLDHEQFF.

This chain uses TRBV11-2 with TRBJ1-1; 7 bases fit TRBD1. This CDR3 has 14 residues. V shed 5 bases, J shed 5 bases, and the junction held 8 bases outside the gene matches. In germline, CDR1 is SGHAT, CDR2 FQNNGV. CDR3 protein: CASSTIRGNTEAFF. CDR3 nucleotides: TGTGCCAGCAGCACAATCAGGGGGAATACTGAAGCTTTCTTT.

This rearrangement joins TRBV7-9 to TRBJ2-3, with 12 bases lining up with TRBD2. CDR1 is SEHNR, CDR2 FQNEAQ, per germline (reference sequence). The CDR3 consists of 17 residues. Trimming at V came to 3 bases and at J to 3 bases, leaving 7 bases not matched to a gene. Written as DNA, the CDR3 is TGTGCCAGCAGCTTTATGACTAGCGGGAGTTTGACAGATACGCAGTATTTT. Translation: CASSFMTSGSLTDTQYF.

The chain carries TRBV29-1 and TRBJ1-4; 12 nucleotides line up with TRBD1. This CDR3 is built from 15 residues. J was trimmed by 2 bases and V by 5 bases; bases with no gene match: 3. Germline CDR1 SQVTM, CDR2 ANQGSEA. This CDR3 reads CSVRDRGLTNEKLFF. The CDR3, as DNA: TGCAGCGTTAGGGACAGGGGGCTTACTAATGAAAAACTGTTTTTT. The full variable domain, completed using reference TRBV29-1 and TRBJ1-4, is SAVISQKPSRDICQRGTSLTIQCQVDSQVTMMFWYRQQPGQSLTLIATANQGSEATYESGFVIDKFPISRPNLTFSTLTVSNMSPEDSSIYLCSVRDRGLTNEKLFFGSGTQLSVL.

The chain couples TRBV19 to TRBJ2-1; weak D call: TRBD2 (5 bases). This CDR3 comprises 15 residues. With 3 bases removed from V and 4 bases from J, the gap between germline ends came to 13 bases. Germline V CDR1 and CDR2: LNHDA, SQIVND (reference sequence). The CDR3 DNA reads as TGTGCCAGTAGTATTCACAGCGGATCTTACAATGAGCAGTTCTTC. Translation gives CASSIHSGSYNEQFF.

The V gene is TRBV7-9, the J gene TRBJ2-3; possibly TRBD1 or TRBD2 for D (6 bases each). Trimming stripped 5 bases from V and 7 bases from J, with 19 bases between. CDR3 size: 15 residues. CDR1 SEHNR and CDR2 FQNEAQ come from the germline V gene (reference sequence). The CDR3 nucleotides are TGTGCCAGCAGCCCGAATGGGGGGCTCGTAAATACGCAGTATTTT. It yields the protein CASSPNGGLVNTQYF.

The sample holds one count of this clone. The V and J genes are TRBV5-6 and TRBJ2-7; 10 nucleotides align to TRBD1. The CDR3 has 13 amino acids. The germline V gene has CDR1 SGHDT and CDR2 YYEEEE. Trimming removed 3 bases from V and 5 bases from J; junction bases left unmatched: 2. The CDR3 here is CASSWGTGDEQYF. CDR3 bases: TGTGCCAGCAGCTGGGGGACAGGGGACGAGCAGTACTTC.

The V call is TRBV30, the J call TRBJ2-7, with 8 positions matching TRBD1. The germline V gene has CDR1 GTSNPN and CDR2 SVGIG (reference sequence). With 2 bases clipped from V and 2 bases from J, the junction kept 5 bases outside the gene matches. This CDR3 is built from 14 residues. CDR3 in DNA: TGTGCCTGGAGTACCGGGACAGGCGCCTACGAGCAGTACTTC. This translates into CAWSTGTGAYEQYF.

The DNA of the CDR3 is TGTGCCAGCAGCTTAGGACCGGCGGTATTCGGCTACACCTTC. This translates into CASSLGPAVFGYTF. The J gene is TRBJ1-2, the V gene TRBV11-2; D remains unclear. Trimming left V 1 base short and J 8 bases short, with 14 bases between. Germline-derived CDR1 and CDR2 are SGHAT and FQNNGV. The CDR3 loop spans 14 amino acids.

The rearrangement uses TRBV28 and TRBJ1-2, with 7 bases fitting TRBD1. Trimming took 10 bases from V and 0 from J; bases not matched to a gene: 11. Germline CDR1 reads MDHEN; CDR2 reads SYDVKM. The CDR3 length is 15 residues. The CDR3 DNA follows: TGTGCCACCACCCGGACAGGCCCCACTAACTATGGCTACACCTTC. It is translated as CATTRTGPTNYGYTF.

The J gene is TRBJ2-7, the V gene TRBV7-2, with 9 nucleotides matching TRBD2. The CDR3 sequence is 16 residues long. V shed 4 bases, J shed 1 base, and the junction held 8 bases outside the gene matches. CDR1 is SGHTA and CDR2 is FQGNSA in the germline V gene. CDR3 region: CASSWKRLAASYEQYF. DNA of the CDR3: TGTGCCAGCAGCTGGAAGAGACTAGCGGCTTCCTACGAGCAGTACTTC.